A selection of T cell receptor beta chains follows, all from one sample in a study of T cell clones after liver transplantation. TCRdb's table, derived via immunoSEQ multiplex PCR, lists solely in-frame clones and lacks some. The sample yields approximately 10,000 clones, 71% seen once. The sequencing here drew on CD4+ T cells from blood, taken approximately 29 months after liver transplant. These receptors all come from a human patient who received a liver transplant. The graft donor may be the source of some T cells. CDR3s include the opening cysteine and the closing phenylalanine or tryptophan. The D gene is left open where the match is weak. The size of a clone is reported for some rows only, either as once, few or many, or as a class for expanded clones.

v_call	clone_size	j_call	d_call	cdr3_nt	cdr3_aa
TRBV29-1	-	TRBJ2-3	TRBD2	TGCAGCGTCCCTTCTGAACTAGCGGGAGAACATACGCAGTATTTT	CSVPSELAGEHTQYF
TRBV12-5	few	TRBJ2-1	TRBD2	TGTGCTAGTGGTTTATCCTCAACCTCAACCGGGACTAGCGTCTACAATGAGCAGTTCTTC	CASGLSSTSTGTSVYNEQFF
TRBV5-6	few	TRBJ2-1	-	TGTGCCAGCAGCTTTGGAGGGGGCAATGAGCAGTTCTTC	CASSFGGGNEQFF
TRBV18	-	TRBJ1-5	-	TGTGCCAGCTCCTACCTTTCGGGAGATCAGCCCCAGCATTTT	CASSYLSGDQPQHF
TRBV23-1	-	TRBJ2-5	TRBD1	TGCGCCAGCGGACCGTTTCGCCGGGACAGGGACCAAGAGACCCAGTACTTC	CASGPFRRDRDQETQYF
TRBV28	few	TRBJ1-6	-	TGTGCCAGCAGTGCACAGGGCCTCGCGTCCTATAATTCACCCCTCCACTTT	CASSAQGLASYNSPLHF
TRBV6-1	-	TRBJ2-7	-	TGTGCCAGCAGTGAACAGGCTTCCTACGAGCAGTACTTC	CASSEQASYEQYF
TRBV4-3	-	TRBJ2-1	-	TGCGCCAGCAGCCAAGAGAGGCGTCTAGGGGGTGATGAGCAGTTCTTC	CASSQERRLGGDEQFF
TRBV19	-	TRBJ1-5	TRBD1	TGTGCCAGCAAGATCCGCCAGGGGGAATCTTCCCCAATCAATCAGCCCCAGCATTTT	CASKIRQGESSPINQPQHF
TRBV27	-	TRBJ2-1	TRBD2	TGTGCCAGCAGTCTCAGCGGGAGCGGAAAGCCCTACAATGAGCAGTTCTTC	CASSLSGSGKPYNEQFF
TRBV5-6	medium-sized	TRBJ2-7	-	TGTGCCAGCAGCTTTGGGGCCGCTTATGAGCAGTACTTC	CASSFGAAYEQYF
TRBV7-6	-	TRBJ2-1	TRBD1	TGTGCCAGCAGCCCCCCAACAGGGGTCGAGCAGTTCTTC	CASSPPTGVEQFF
TRBV11-2	-	TRBJ2-3	-	TGTGCCAGCAGCTTAGCTCCCCTTAGTAGCACAGATACGCAGTATTTT	CASSLAPLSSTDTQYF
TRBV2	once	TRBJ1-2	TRBD1	TGTGCCAGCAGTGAAGAGGGGACAGGGGAGGTTGTTCACTATGGCTACACCTTC	CASSEEGTGEVVHYGYTF
TRBV19	medium-sized	TRBJ1-2	-	TGTGCCAGTAGTATGACCGGGAACTATGGCTACACCTTC	CASSMTGNYGYTF
TRBV4-2	-	TRBJ2-2	-	TGTGCCAGCAGCCAAGCTGGCAGGGGATTCACCGGGGAGCTGTTTTTT	CASSQAGRGFTGELFF
TRBV4-2	few	TRBJ2-5	-	TGTGCCAGCAGCCAAGTCACAGGTCCACAAGAGACCCAGTACTTC	CASSQVTGPQETQYF
TRBV30	-	TRBJ2-5	TRBD1	TGTGCCTGGACTCTAGGGGGCTGGGAGACCCAGTACTTC	CAWTLGGWETQYF
TRBV27	-	TRBJ1-1	TRBD1	TGTGCCAGCAGGTCCGGGACAGGGGACCCTCGAACGACTGAAGCTTTCTTT	CASRSGTGDPRTTEAFF
TRBV19	-	TRBJ2-6	TRBD1	TGTGCCAGTAGTATAGCAGGGGGAGACTCTGGGGCCAACGTCCTGACTTTC	CASSIAGGDSGANVLTF
TRBV7-9	few	TRBJ2-2	-	TGTGCCAGCAGCTTGAGACCGGGGCCCACCGGGGAGCTGTTTTTT	CASSLRPGPTGELFF
TRBV6-5	-	TRBJ2-5	TRBD2	TGTGCCAGCAGTTACTCTCTCTCTAGCGGGGGAGAGACCCAGTACTTC	CASSYSLSSGGETQYF
TRBV2	-	TRBJ1-4	TRBD1	TGTGCCAGCAGTGTTCTTGTGGGACAGGGGGACGAAAAACTGTTTTTT	CASSVLVGQGDEKLFF
TRBV13	-	TRBJ2-1	-	TGTGCCAGCAATCCTCCGGTCAGCTCCTACAATGAGCAGTTCTTC	CASNPPVSSYNEQFF
TRBV19	-	TRBJ2-2	TRBD2	TGTGCCAGTAGTTTGGGACTAGCGGGAAACACCGGGGAGCTGTTTTTT	CASSLGLAGNTGELFF
TRBV28	-	TRBJ2-1	-	TGTGCCAGCAGTTTCGTAGACAATGAGCAGTTCTTC	CASSFVDNEQFF
TRBV27	-	TRBJ2-3	TRBD2	TGTGCCAGCAGTTTATTGAGTAGCGGGGGGCCCGGGGGAAAGAAAAGCACAGATACGCAGTATTTT	CASSLLSSGGPGGKKSTDTQYF
TRBV28	medium-sized	TRBJ2-1	-	TGTGCCAGCAGTCTACTGACAGAACCGGGGTATTACAATGAGCAGTTCTTC	CASSLLTEPGYYNEQFF
TRBV2	-	TRBJ2-1	-	TGTGCCAGCACCCTCTACAATGAGCAGTTCTTC	CASTLYNEQFF
TRBV19	-	TRBJ1-1	-	TGTGCCAGTAGTTCCATGGGGAACACTGAAGCTTTCTTT	CASSSMGNTEAFF
TRBV6-4	-	TRBJ2-3	TRBD2	TGTGCCAGCAGTGTAAGCGGGGGGGCCACAGATACGCAGTATTTT	CASSVSGGATDTQYF
TRBV6-1	-	TRBJ2-5	TRBD1	TGTGCCAGCAGTGAGACAGGGGGCTCCGGAGAGACCCAGTACTTC	CASSETGGSGETQYF
TRBV6-5	few	TRBJ2-5	-	TGTGCCAGCAGGGAGGAGGGTTTACAAGAGACCCAGTACTTC	CASREEGLQETQYF
TRBV27	few	TRBJ1-2	-	TGTGCCAGCAGTTTATCGTGGGGCACGGGAGGCTACACCTTC	CASSLSWGTGGYTF
TRBV11-3	-	TRBJ2-3	-	TGTGCCAGCAAACCCGAGTCTAGCACAGATACGCAGTATTTT	CASKPESSTDTQYF
TRBV7-2	-	TRBJ2-5	-	TGTGCCAGCAGCCCACCTCGCGGCCGGGACCTACAAGAGACCCAGTACTTC	CASSPPRGRDLQETQYF
TRBV7-9	-	TRBJ1-2	TRBD1	TGTGCCAGCAGCTTAATAGGAATAAGACAGGGGGCAGGCTATGGCTACACCTTC	CASSLIGIRQGAGYGYTF
TRBV27	-	TRBJ2-1	-	TGTGCCAGCAGTTTCGGAGTCTACAATGAGCAGTTCTTC	CASSFGVYNEQFF
TRBV15	few	TRBJ1-2	-	TGTGCCACCAGCGCCCAGTGGGGGGATGGCTACACCTTC	CATSAQWGDGYTF
TRBV6-5	few	TRBJ2-2	TRBD1	TGTGCCAGCGGATGGACAGGCAGCACCGGGGAGCTGTTTTTT	CASGWTGSTGELFF
TRBV2	large	TRBJ1-5	-	TGTGCCAGCGGAACCGGGACACCTAATCAGCCCCAGCATTTT	CASGTGTPNQPQHF
TRBV11-2	-	TRBJ2-2	-	TGTGCCAGCAGCTCGCCGAACACCGGGGAGCTGTTTTTT	CASSSPNTGELFF
TRBV27	few	TRBJ1-1	-	TGTGCCAGCAGTCTGGGGGGGGCGAACACTGAAGCTTTCTTT	CASSLGGANTEAFF
TRBV27	-	TRBJ2-1	-	TGTGCCAGCAGTTTTGCAGGGGCTAGTGAGCAGTTCTTC	CASSFAGASEQFF
TRBV7-9	-	TRBJ2-3	TRBD1	TGTGCCAGCAGCTACAGGGGTCGGGGCACAGATACGCAGTATTTT	CASSYRGRGTDTQYF
TRBV6-5	-	TRBJ1-2	TRBD1	TGTGCCAGCAGTTACACTACAGGGGAAGTCAATGGCTACACCTTC	CASSYTTGEVNGYTF
TRBV6-6	-	TRBJ1-1	TRBD1	TGTGCCAGCAGTAGGACAGGGGTGGCCACTGAAGCTTTCTTT	CASSRTGVATEAFF
TRBV23-1	-	TRBJ2-2	-	TGCGCCAGCAGTCAATCGCGGAGGGGACACGGGGAGCTGTTTTTT	CASSQSRRGHGELFF
TRBV6-6	medium-sized	TRBJ1-5	-	TGTGCCAGCAGTACAATCGGTGAGGCGGGGGATCAGCCCCAGCATTTT	CASSTIGEAGDQPQHF